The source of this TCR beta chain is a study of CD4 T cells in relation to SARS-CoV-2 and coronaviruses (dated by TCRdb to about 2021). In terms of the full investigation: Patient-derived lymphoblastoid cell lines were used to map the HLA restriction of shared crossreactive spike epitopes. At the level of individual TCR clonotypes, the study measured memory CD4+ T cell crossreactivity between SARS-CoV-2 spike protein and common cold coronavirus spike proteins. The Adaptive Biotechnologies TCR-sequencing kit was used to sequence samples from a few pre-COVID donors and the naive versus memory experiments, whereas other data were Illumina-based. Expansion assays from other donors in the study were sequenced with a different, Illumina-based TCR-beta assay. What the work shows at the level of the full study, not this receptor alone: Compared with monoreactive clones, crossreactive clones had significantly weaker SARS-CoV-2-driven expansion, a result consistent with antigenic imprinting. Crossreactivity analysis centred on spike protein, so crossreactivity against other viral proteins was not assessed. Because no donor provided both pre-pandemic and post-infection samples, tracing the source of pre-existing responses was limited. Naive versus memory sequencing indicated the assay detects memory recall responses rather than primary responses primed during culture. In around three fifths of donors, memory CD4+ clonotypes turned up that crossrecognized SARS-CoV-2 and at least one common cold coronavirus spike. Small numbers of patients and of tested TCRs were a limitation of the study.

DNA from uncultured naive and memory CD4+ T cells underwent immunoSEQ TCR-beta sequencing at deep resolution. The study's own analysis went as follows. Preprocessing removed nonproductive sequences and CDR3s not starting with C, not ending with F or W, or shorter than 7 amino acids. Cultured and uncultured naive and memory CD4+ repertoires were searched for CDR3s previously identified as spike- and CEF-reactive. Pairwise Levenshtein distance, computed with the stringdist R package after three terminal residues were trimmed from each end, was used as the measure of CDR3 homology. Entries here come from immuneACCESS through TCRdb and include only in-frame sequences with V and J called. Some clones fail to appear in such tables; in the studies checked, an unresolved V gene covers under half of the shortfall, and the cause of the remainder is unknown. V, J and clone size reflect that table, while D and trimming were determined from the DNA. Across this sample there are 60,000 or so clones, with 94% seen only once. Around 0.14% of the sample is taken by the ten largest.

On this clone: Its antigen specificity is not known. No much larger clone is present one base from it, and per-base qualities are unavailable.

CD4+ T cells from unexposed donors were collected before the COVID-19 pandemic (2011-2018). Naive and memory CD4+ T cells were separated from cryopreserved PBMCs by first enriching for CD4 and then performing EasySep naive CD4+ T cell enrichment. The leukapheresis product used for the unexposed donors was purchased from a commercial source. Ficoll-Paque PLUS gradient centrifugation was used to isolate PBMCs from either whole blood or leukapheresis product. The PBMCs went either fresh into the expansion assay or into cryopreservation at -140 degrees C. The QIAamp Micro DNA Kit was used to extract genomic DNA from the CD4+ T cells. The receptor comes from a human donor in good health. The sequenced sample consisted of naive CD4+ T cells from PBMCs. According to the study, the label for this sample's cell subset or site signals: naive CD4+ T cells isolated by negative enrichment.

The CDR3 protein: CSVDRGLNTGELFF. The DNA sequence is TGCAGCGTTGACAGGGGGCTGAACACCGGGGAGCTGTTTTTT. Rearrangement joined TRBV29-1 to TRBJ2-2, with 8 bases matching TRBD1. Via the germline V gene, CDR1 is SQVTM and CDR2 ANQGSEA. CDR3 length: 14 amino acids, cysteine to phenylalanine. Just CDR3 DNA is preserved here, 42 bases in frame from base 1. Unmatched junction bases come to 1, with V trimmed by 3 bases and J by 1 base.